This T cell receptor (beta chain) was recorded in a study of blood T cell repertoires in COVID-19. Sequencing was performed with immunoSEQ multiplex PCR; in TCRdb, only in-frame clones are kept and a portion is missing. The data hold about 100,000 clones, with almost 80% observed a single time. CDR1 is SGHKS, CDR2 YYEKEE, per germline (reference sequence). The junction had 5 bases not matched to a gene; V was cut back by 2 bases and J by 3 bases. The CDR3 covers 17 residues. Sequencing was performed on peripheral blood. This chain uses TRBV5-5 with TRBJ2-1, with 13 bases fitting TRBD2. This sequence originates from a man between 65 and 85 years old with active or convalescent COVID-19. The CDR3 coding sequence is TGTGCCAGCAGCTTTCTGGGACTAGCGGGAAACTACAATGAGCAGTTCTTC. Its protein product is CASSFLGLAGNYNEQFF.